This entry lists 22 T cell receptor beta chains sequenced from one sample in a study of blood T cell repertoires in COVID-19. Generated by immunoSEQ multiplex PCR, the TCRdb table keeps only in-frame clones and is missing some. Of around 240,000 clones listed, roughly 82% were seen once; the top ten hold approximately 1.5%. The sequencing sample was made of peripheral blood. The origin of the receptors is a woman aged 40 to 50 who had recovered from COVID-19.

This sequence joins TRBV5-6 and TRBJ1-6; D might be TRBD1 (6 bases). Germline CDR1 and CDR2: SGHDT and YYEEEE. V lost 5 bases and J 1 base, leaving 10 bases between the germline ends. This CDR3 is 15 amino acids long. In DNA, the CDR3 is TGTGCCAGCAGTATGGACAGTTCCTATAATTCACCCCTCCACTTT. Encoded protein: CASSMDSSYNSPLHF.

The J gene is TRBJ1-6, the V gene TRBV28, with TRBD1 identical over 11 bases. This CDR3 spans 14 amino acids. The ends lost 6 bases at V and 8 bases at J; junction bases unmatched: 3. Germline V gene lookup returns CDR1 MDHEN and CDR2 SYDVKM. CDR3 region: CASSRTGGHSPLHF. The CDR3 DNA follows: TGTGCCAGCAGCAGGACAGGGGGCCATTCACCCCTCCACTTT.

The chain carries TRBV6-2 or TRBV6-3 and TRBJ2-2; D is possibly TRBD2 (6 bases). This CDR3 is built from 13 residues. CDR1 MNHEY and CDR2 SVGEGT come from the germline V gene. Trimming stripped 2 bases from V and 9 bases from J, with 10 bases between. CDR3 in DNA: TGTGCCAGCAGTTACCGGGGGTGGAGGGAGCTGTTTTTT. It yields the protein CASSYRGWRELFF.

The CDR3 loop reads CASIQGFRSPLHF. The CDR3, as DNA: TGTGCTTCAATCCAGGGCTTCCGATCACCCCTCCACTTT. The chain links TRBV12-3 or TRBV12-4 to TRBJ1-6; tentative D call: TRBD1 (5 bases). This CDR3 contains 13 residues.

The chain employs TRBV10-1 and TRBJ1-1, with TRBD1 identical over 9 bases. The CDR3 extends over 15 amino acids. V gave up 5 bases and J gave up 7 bases; unmatched junction bases: 11. The germline V gene encodes CDR1 WNHNN and CDR2 SYGVQD (reference sequence). Written as DNA, the CDR3 is TGCGCCAGCAGTCATAAAGGGACAGGGTGGGTTGAAGCTTTCTTT. Protein sequence: CASSHKGTGWVEAFF.

The chain has TRBV7-9 and TRBJ1-6, with TRBD1 matching over 9 bases. V shed 7 bases, J shed 9 bases, and the junction held 13 bases outside the gene matches. The CDR3 is 16 amino acids. Germline CDR1 reads SEHNR; CDR2 reads FQNEAQ (reference sequence). The CDR3 bases are TGTGCCAGCACCACCGCTGGAGGGGGACAGGGTTCACCCCTCCACTTT. Translating gives CASTTAGGGQGSPLHF.

This clone came up once. The chain couples TRBV10-3 to TRBJ2-7, with 10 positions matching TRBD2. Germline-derived CDR1 and CDR2 are ENHRY and SYGVKD. The V gene end was trimmed by 0 bases and the J gene end by 4 bases; junction bases not matched to a gene: 6. This CDR3 region has 16 residues. CDR3 protein: CAISESMASGRYEQYF. DNA of the CDR3: TGTGCCATCAGTGAGTCTATGGCTAGCGGGAGATACGAGCAGTACTTC.

The chain has TRBV7-9 and TRBJ2-7; 8 bases are a match to TRBD2. CDR3 size: 15 residues. Unmatched junction bases numbered 7, after V lost 5 bases and J lost 1 base. Germline V gene lookup returns CDR1 SEHNR and CDR2 FQNEAQ (reference sequence). The chain's CDR3 is CASSPSGGYSYEQYF. Written as DNA, the CDR3 is TGTGCCAGCAGCCCGAGCGGGGGATATTCCTACGAGCAGTACTTC.

The CDR3 bases are TGTGCCATCAGTGATCTGGGAGGCACTGAAGCTTTCTTT. This encodes CAISDLGGTEAFF. The gene calls are TRBV10-3 and TRBJ1-1; D remains ambiguous. Per the germline V gene, CDR1 is ENHRY and CDR2 is SYGVKD. The CDR3 has 13 residues. Between the trimmed V and J ends, which lost 3 bases and 4 bases, there was a span of 9 bases.

This chain connects TRBV25-1 to TRBJ1-1; D is undetermined. Per germline, CDR1 MGHDK and CDR2 SYGVNS. The CDR3 spans 10 residues. V was trimmed by 4 bases and J by 10 bases, leaving 7 bases between them. The CDR3 region is CASSVYRAFF. CDR3 bases: TGTGCCAGCAGTGTCTACAGAGCTTTCTTT.

Here the CDR3 reads CASSRGTDEQFF. CDR3 nucleotides: TGTGCCAGCAGCCGCGGGACGGATGAGCAGTTCTTC. The chain is built from TRBV13 and TRBJ2-1; D might be TRBD2 (6 bases). Germline assignment: CDR1 PRHDT and CDR2 FYEKMQ (reference sequence). Deletions cut 5 bases from V and 8 bases from J, with 10 bases between. The CDR3 extends over 12 amino acids.

The chain joins TRBV6-6 to TRBJ2-1, with 8 bases fitting TRBD2. Germline CDR1 is MNHNY and CDR2 is SVGAGI (reference sequence). The CDR3 spans 15 residues. V lost 6 bases and J lost 4; bases outside the gene matches: 8. CDR3 in DNA: TGTGCCAGCAGCTACGGGACTAGTTCTTACAATGAGCAGTTCTTC. It translates to CASSYGTSSYNEQFF.

V is TRBV29-1 and J is TRBJ2-5; tentative D call: TRBD1 (5 bases). The V and J ends lost 6 bases and 5 bases respectively, with 10 bases between them. Germline V gene lookup returns CDR1 SQVTM and CDR2 ANQGSEA. CDR3 length equals 11 residues. The CDR3 DNA sequence: TGCAGCGTAGGGGTCTACGAGACCCAGTACTTC. Its protein is CSVGVYETQYF.

The chain combines TRBV7-2 with TRBJ1-1; D uncertain. From germline, CDR1 is SGHTA and CDR2 FQGNSA. The CDR3 runs to 15 residues. V was pared by 3 bases and J by 4 bases, with 15 bases between. Written as DNA, the CDR3 is TGTGCCAGCAGCTTCATATCAGGTGCGAGCACTGAAGCTTTCTTT. It specifies CASSFISGASTEAFF.

The CDR3 nucleotides are TGTGCCAGCAGTGACCTTGGGGCAGGAGACACTGAAGCTTTCTTT. Amino acid sequence: CASSDLGAGDTEAFF. The rearrangement links TRBV6-2 or TRBV6-3 to TRBJ1-1, with D possibly matching TRBD1 (5 bases). V was shortened by 5 bases and J by 3 bases, with 16 bases between the two germline ends. The CDR3 is 15 amino acids. CDR1 and CDR2 (germline): MNHEY, SVGEGT.

The J gene is TRBJ2-1, the V gene TRBV7-2, with D uncertain. Looked up from germline, CDR1 is SGHTA and CDR2 is FQGNSA. V lost 5 bases and J 0 bases, leaving 11 bases between the germline ends. The CDR3 is 15 amino acids. The DNA of the CDR3 is TGTGCCAGCAGCGCAAAAGCTAGCTCCTACAATGAGCAGTTCTTC. Its protein product is CASSAKASSYNEQFF. The whole variable domain, filled in from reference TRBV7-2 and TRBJ2-1, reads GAGVSQSPSNKVTEKGKDVELRCDPISGHTALYWYRQSLGQGLEFLIYFQGNSAPDKSGLPSDRFSAERTGGSVSTLTIQRTQQEDSAVYLCASSAKASSYNEQFFGPGTRLTVL.

The J gene is TRBJ2-2, the V gene TRBV5-4; 9 bases map to TRBD1. The CDR3 covers 16 residues. V shed 3 bases and J 2 bases; nucleotides not matched to a gene: 5. Germline V CDR1 and CDR2: SGHNT, YYREEE (reference sequence). The CDR3 DNA sequence: TGTGCCAGCAGCTCACAGACAGGGGGTAACACCGGGGAGCTGTTTTTT. It specifies CASSSQTGGNTGELFF.

CDR3 DNA sequence: TGTGCCAGCAGTTTTCCAGAATACGAGCAGTACTTC. It specifies CASSFPEYEQYF. V is TRBV28 and J is TRBJ2-7; no clear D gene. This CDR3 region has 12 residues. The germline V gene encodes CDR1 MDHEN and CDR2 SYDVKM. The V and J ends lost 3 bases and 4 bases respectively, with 7 bases between them.

The chain links TRBV9 to TRBJ2-7; a weak D match, TRBD1 (5 bases). CDR3 length: 13 amino acids. Between the trimmed V and J ends, which lost 3 bases and 5 bases, there was a span of 12 bases. Looked up from germline, CDR1 is SGDLS and CDR2 is YYNGEE. CDR3 coding DNA: TGTGCCAGCAGCGGTAGGCCAGGGAACGAGCAGTACTTC. This gives the protein CASSGRPGNEQYF.

This clone has only a few counts. This rearrangement joins TRBV18 to TRBJ1-5; 8 bases align to TRBD1. The CDR3 spans 14 residues. The germline V gene has CDR1 KGHSH and CDR2 LQKENI. V trimming: 6 bases; J trimming: 8 bases; junction bases outside the gene matches: 9. This CDR3 reads CASSPQGAGEPQHF. CDR3 in DNA: TGTGCCAGCTCTCCCCAGGGGGCTGGTGAGCCCCAGCATTTT.

CDR3 nucleotide sequence: TGTGCCATCAGTGAGCCTCACTTAGACAGGGTGGCCCAAGAGACCCAGTACTTC. Its translation is CAISEPHLDRVAQETQYF. The chain joins TRBV10-3 to TRBJ2-5, with 7 nucleotides matching TRBD1. Unmatched junction bases numbered 13, after V lost 2 bases and J lost 1 base. The CDR3 runs 18 residues. CDR1 is ENHRY, CDR2 SYGVKD, per germline.

This chain uses TRBV11-3 with TRBJ2-3, with 10 bases that match TRBD2. Germline V gene sequence: CDR1 SGHNT, CDR2 YENEEA. V shed 5 bases, J shed 2 bases, and the junction held 4 bases outside the gene matches. This CDR3 is built from 15 residues. The CDR3 region has the DNA TGTGCCAGCAGCCGCAGCGGGGGGGCCACAGATACGCAGTATTTT. This encodes CASSRSGGATDTQYF.